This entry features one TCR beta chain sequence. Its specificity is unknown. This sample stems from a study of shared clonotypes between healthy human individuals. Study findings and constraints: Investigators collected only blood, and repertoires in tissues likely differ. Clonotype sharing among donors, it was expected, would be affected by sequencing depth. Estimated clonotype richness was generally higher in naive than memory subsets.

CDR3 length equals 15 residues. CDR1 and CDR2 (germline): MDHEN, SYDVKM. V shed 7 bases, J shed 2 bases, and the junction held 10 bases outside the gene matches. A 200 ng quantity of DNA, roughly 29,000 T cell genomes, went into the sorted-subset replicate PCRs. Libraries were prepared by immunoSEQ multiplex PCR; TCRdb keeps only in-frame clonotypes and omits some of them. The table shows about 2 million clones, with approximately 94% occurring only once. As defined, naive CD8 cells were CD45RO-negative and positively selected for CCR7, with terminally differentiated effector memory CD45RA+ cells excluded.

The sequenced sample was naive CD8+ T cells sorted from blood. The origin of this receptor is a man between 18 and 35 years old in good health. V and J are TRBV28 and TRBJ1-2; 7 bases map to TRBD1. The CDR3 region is CASTSRQGRNYGYTF. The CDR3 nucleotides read TGTGCCAGCACCTCCAGACAGGGCAGGAACTATGGCTACACCTTC.